This T cell receptor beta chain appears in the sequencing data of a study of PD-1 blockade in mismatch repair-deficient tumors. Background on the study: Patients had about eleven mismatch repair-deficient cancer types and were previously treated and progressing. General study findings and limits: Tumor-resident clones, often undetectable pretreatment in blood, expanded then contracted after pembrolizumab.

The method was immunoSEQ multiplex PCR; TCRdb's version includes in-frame clones alone and lacks a portion of them. The sample records about 14,000 clones, around 84% being singletons. In its sample, this clone was seen a few times. Antigen specificity is unknown. V shed 7 bases and J shed 8 bases, with 17 bases lying between them. The CDR3 has 14 residues. Germline V lookup: CDR1 SEHNR, CDR2 FQNEAQ (reference sequence). All patients were mismatch repair deficient, assessed by either PCR or immunohistochemistry. A few pembrolizumab responders had their TCRs sequenced. This sequence originates from an adult with mismatch repair-deficient cancer. This material consisted of PBMCs, taken around 15 weeks after starting pembrolizumab. V usage is TRBV7-9 and J usage is TRBJ1-4, with D tentatively TRBD1 (6 bases). The CDR3 DNA reads TGTGCCAGCAACCCCGCAGGGGTGGAAGAAAAACTGTTTTTT. Protein product: CASNPAGVEEKLFF. The complete variable domain, with remaining parts taken from reference TRBV7-9 and TRBJ1-4, reads DTGVSQNPRHKITKRGQNVTFRCDPISEHNRLYWYRQTLGQGPEFLTYFQNEAQLEKSRLLSDRFSAERPKGSFSTLEIQRTEQGDSAMYLCASNPAGVEEKLFFGSGTQLSVL.